The T cell receptor (beta chain) described here comes from a study of Ad26.COV2.S vaccination and SARS-CoV-2 variants. Study in general: As a participant in COV1001, the donor was in the Ad26.COV2.S trial arm. Intramuscularly, Ad26.COV2.S was given either once or twice, 56 days apart.

Comments on this clone: What it recognizes is unknown.

Clones were sequenced by immunoSEQ multiplex PCR, and TCRdb holds only the in-frame ones, with some missing. Of hundreds of thousands of clones in the sample, roughly 90% were seen once. Sample treatment: 15 to 20 received Ad26.COV2.S at low or high dose, single or two shots; several received placebo; per-sample allocation not given. On day 63 after the first injection, vaccine and placebo recipients gave samples. The sample came from a Boston adult aged 18-55 years. Study results and limitations: The TCR breadth and depth analyses may have understated or missed part of the total T cell responses.

V lost 6 bases and J 5 bases, leaving 14 bases between the germline ends. This CDR3 is built from 14 residues. Germline V gives CDR1 SGHRS, CDR2 YFSETQ. The source material was peripheral blood, sampled in a trial of Ad26.COV2.S vaccine versus placebo. The V gene is TRBV5-1, the J gene TRBJ2-2; the D is unclear. The sequence came from a person between 18 and 65 years old who received the Ad26.COV2.S COVID-19 vaccine or a placebo. The CDR3 protein is CASTRTGQTGELFF. The CDR3, as DNA: TGCGCCAGCACACGAACGGGTCAAACCGGGGAGCTGTTTTTT.